This T cell receptor (beta chain) derives from a study of control samples from healthy donors and cancer patients (TCRdb year 2020). CDR1 and CDR2 were assigned from the germline V gene as SGHRS and YFSETQ. Ends trimmed: V by 0 bases, J by 7 bases; bases unmatched to a gene: 10. The CDR3, cysteine through phenylalanine, is 17 amino acids long. Kept here is only the CDR3 DNA, which spans 51 bases and is read in frame from base 1. As for this clone: No cognate antigen has been identified for it. Base qualities are not provided; no much larger clone lies one nucleotide away.

Receptor amplification or capture employed the immunoSEQ multiplex PCR assay. Held by TCRdb, this immuneACCESS table contains in-frame sequences only and omits some clones. Under half of the omission traces to an unresolved V gene where checked; the cause of the rest is unknown. For this sample there are 120,000 or so clones; under 95% appear just once. The ten largest clonotypes hold just over 8.5% of the sample. Sequencing was done on a sample of blood. The rearranged chain carries TRBV5-1 and TRBJ2-1, with 10 junctional bases fitting TRBD2. The sequence came from a man between 18 and 29 years old in good health. At the DNA level, the sequence is TGCGCCAGCAGCTTGGGCCCCCTAGCGGGGGCGGGTAATGAGCAGTTCTTC. This encodes CASSLGPLAGAGNEQFF.